What follows are 3 T cell receptor beta chains derived from one specimen sequenced in a study of T cell changes during pregnancy in multiple sclerosis. Produced via immunoSEQ multiplex PCR; TCRdb's table is partial and in-frame only. The sample lists roughly 53,000 clones, over 80% occurring once. The sequencing used CD4+ T cells from peripheral blood mononuclear cells, collected in the third trimester of pregnancy. These receptor sequences come from a female donor with multiple sclerosis, enrolled in a pregnancy study.

J is TRBJ2-7 and V is TRBV19; 9 nucleotides line up with TRBD1. CDR1 and CDR2 (germline): LNHDA, SQIVND (reference sequence). The V gene end was trimmed by 1 base and the J gene end by 1 base; junction bases not matched to a gene: 11. The CDR3 length is 18 residues. The CDR3 DNA is TGTGCCAGTAGTATAGCCCGGACAGGGGCCTTCCGTTCCTACGAGCAGTACTTC. Its protein product is CASSIARTGAFRSYEQYF.

This chain uses TRBV21-1 with TRBJ2-5; the listed D gene, TRBD1, was not tested against the DNA. TRBV21-1 corresponds to a pseudogene. This CDR3 has 14 amino acids. This CDR3 reads CASSIWASEETQYF. The CDR3 DNA is TGTGCCAGCAGCATTTGGGCGTCGGAAGAGACCCAGTACTTC.

The chain recombines TRBV7-9 with TRBJ1-2, with D unclear. This CDR3 has 14 amino acids. V lost 6 bases and J 6 bases, leaving 17 bases between the germline ends. Germline lookup yields CDR1 SEHNR and CDR2 FQNEAQ (reference sequence). This CDR3 reads CASSYGGHGDGYTF. CDR3 sequence (DNA): TGTGCCAGCAGTTACGGAGGGCACGGAGATGGCTACACCTTC.